The clone carrying this T cell receptor beta chain was found a few times. No antigen is known for it. The sample comes from a study of siplizumab effects on memory and regulatory T cells. The data were produced by immunoSEQ multiplex PCR, yet TCRdb's version contains in-frame clones alone and is incomplete. In the table there are more than 12,000 clones, around 46% of which are singletons. Coculturing at 37°C lasted six to seven days for the mixed lymphocyte reaction cells. The TCR originated in a human donor in good health; the cells came from an allogeneic mixed lymphocyte reaction. Some clones in this sample may be carry-over from other donors' samples. Sample: CFSE-low (dividing) CD4+ T cells sorted from an allogeneic mixed lymphocyte reaction.

This CDR3 is CASTSRGNTEAFF. As DNA, the CDR3 is TGTGCCAGCACCTCCCGCGGGAACACTGAAGCTTTCTTT. The chain is built from TRBV6-1 and TRBJ1-1, with unresolved D. Trimming took off 7 bases at V and 1 base at J, with 10 bases between the two ends. Looked up from germline, CDR1 is MNHNS and CDR2 is SASEGT. CDR3 length: 13 amino acids.